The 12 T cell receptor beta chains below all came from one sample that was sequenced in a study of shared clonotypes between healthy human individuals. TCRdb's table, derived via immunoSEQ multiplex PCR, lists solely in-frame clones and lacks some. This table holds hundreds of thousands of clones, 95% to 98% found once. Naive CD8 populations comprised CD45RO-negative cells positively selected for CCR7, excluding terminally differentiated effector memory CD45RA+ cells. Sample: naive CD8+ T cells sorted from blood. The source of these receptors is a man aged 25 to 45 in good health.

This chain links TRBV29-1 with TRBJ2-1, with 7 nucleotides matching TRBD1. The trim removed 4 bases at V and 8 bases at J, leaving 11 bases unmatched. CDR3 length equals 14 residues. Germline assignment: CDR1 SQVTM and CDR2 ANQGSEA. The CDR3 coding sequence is TGCAGCGTTGTGCCCCAGCAGGGGGTAGATGAGCAGTTCTTC. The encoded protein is CSVVPQQGVDEQFF.

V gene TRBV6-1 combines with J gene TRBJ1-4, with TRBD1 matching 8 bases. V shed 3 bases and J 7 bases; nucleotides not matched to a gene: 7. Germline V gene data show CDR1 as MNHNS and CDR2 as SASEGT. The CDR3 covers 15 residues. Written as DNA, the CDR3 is TGTGCCAGCAGTGATGGGGCCAGGGGGCCTGAAAAACTGTTTTTT. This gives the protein CASSDGARGPEKLFF.

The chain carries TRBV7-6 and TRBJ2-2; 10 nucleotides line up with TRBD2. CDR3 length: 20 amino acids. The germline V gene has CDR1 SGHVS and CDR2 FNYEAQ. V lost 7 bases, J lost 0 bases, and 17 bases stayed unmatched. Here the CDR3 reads CASTPGGDFGLAANTGELFF. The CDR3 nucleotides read TGTGCCAGCACCCCGGGGGGGGACTTCGGACTAGCGGCGAACACCGGGGAGCTGTTTTTT.

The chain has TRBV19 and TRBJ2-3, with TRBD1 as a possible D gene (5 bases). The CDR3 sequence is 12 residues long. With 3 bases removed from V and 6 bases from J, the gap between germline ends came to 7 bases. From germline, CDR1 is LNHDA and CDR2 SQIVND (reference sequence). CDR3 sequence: CASSMTDDTQYF. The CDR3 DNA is TGTGCCAGTAGTATGACAGACGATACGCAGTATTTT.

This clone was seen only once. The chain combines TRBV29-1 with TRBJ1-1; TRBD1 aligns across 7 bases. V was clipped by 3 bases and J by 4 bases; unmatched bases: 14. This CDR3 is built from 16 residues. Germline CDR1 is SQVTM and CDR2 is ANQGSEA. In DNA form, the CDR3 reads TGCAGCGTTGAGGCCGAAAGGGGGCCGGTAGGCACTGAAGCTTTCTTT. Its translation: CSVEAERGPVGTEAFF.

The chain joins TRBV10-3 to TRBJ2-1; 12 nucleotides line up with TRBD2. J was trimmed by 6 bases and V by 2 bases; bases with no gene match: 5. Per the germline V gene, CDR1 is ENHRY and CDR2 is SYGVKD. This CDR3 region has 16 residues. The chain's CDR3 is CAISEPGLAGVNEQFF. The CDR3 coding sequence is TGTGCCATCAGTGAGCCGGGACTAGCGGGCGTCAATGAGCAGTTCTTC.

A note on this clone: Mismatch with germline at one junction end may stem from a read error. CDR3 nucleotide sequence: TGTGCCAGCAGGCTGACAGTTGTCAAAGTTTTT. Protein: CASRLTVVKVF. V usage is TRBV6-1 and J usage is TRBJ1-4, with TRBD1 as a possible D gene (5 bases). Germline CDR1 MNHNS, CDR2 SASEGT. The length of the CDR3 is 11 residues.

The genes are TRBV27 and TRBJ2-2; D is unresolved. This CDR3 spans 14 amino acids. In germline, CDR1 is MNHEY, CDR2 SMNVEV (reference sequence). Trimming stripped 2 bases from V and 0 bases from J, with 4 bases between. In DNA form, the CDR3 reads TGTGCCAGCAGTTTAAACACGAACACCGGGGAGCTGTTTTTT. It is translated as CASSLNTNTGELFF.

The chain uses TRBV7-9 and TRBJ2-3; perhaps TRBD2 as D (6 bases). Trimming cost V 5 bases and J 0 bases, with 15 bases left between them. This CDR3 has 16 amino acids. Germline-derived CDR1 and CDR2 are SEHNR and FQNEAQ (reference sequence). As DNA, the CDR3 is TGTGCCAGCAGCGCTGGGCTGGCGGGAAGCACAGATACGCAGTATTTT. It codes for CASSAGLAGSTDTQYF.

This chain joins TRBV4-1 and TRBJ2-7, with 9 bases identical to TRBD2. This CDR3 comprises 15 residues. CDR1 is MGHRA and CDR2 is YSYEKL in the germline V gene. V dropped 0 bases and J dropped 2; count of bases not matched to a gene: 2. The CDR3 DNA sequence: TGCGCCAGCAGCCAAGATTCTAGCGGGGCCTACGAGCAGTACTTC. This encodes CASSQDSSGAYEQYF.

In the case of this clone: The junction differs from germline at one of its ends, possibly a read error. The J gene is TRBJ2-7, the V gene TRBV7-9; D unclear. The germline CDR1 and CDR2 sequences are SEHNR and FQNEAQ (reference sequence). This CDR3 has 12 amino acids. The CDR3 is CASTGFSHEQYF. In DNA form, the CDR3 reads TGTGCCAGCACCGGCTTCTCCCACGAGCAGTACTTC.

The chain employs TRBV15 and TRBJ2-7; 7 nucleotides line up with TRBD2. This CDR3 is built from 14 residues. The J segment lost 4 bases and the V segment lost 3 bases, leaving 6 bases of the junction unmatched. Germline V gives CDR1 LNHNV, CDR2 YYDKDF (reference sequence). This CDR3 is CATSSGSSGYEQYF. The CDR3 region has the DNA TGTGCCACCAGCAGCGGTTCTAGCGGATACGAGCAGTACTTC.